This T cell receptor (beta chain) was retrieved from a study of shared clonotypes between healthy human individuals. Notes on the study in general: Around 4.7% of naive CD4 clonotypes were shared across four donors.

Turning to this clone: Antigen specificity is unknown.

The CDR3 is 14 amino acids. Per germline, CDR1 SQVTM and CDR2 ANQGSEA. J gave up 3 bases and V 5 bases, and 6 bases lay outside the gene matches. CD45RO-negative CD8 cells positively selected for CCR7 made up the naive population, which excluded terminally differentiated effector memory CD45RA+ cells. As originally analysed: Junction-only sequences produced by ImmunoSEQ had no quality scores, so filtering differed. Profiled with immunoSEQ multiplex PCR; TCRdb holds only in-frame clones, not every one. V and J calls and clone size follow that table, whereas D and trimming were derived from the DNA. The sample has about 2.1 million clones, approximately 94% seen once.

Input material: naive CD8+ T cells from PBMCs. V and J are TRBV29-1 and TRBJ2-4; 8 bases align to TRBD1. This clonotype was sampled from a man aged 18-30 years in good health. Some clones in this sample may be carry-over from other donors' samples. The CDR3 DNA is TGCAGCGTTCGGGCAGGGGGCGGCAAAAACATTCAGTACTTC. It translates to CSVRAGGGKNIQYF.